Listed below are T cell receptor beta chains from one sample, sequenced in a study of post-analysis software for immune sequencing data. MiXCR was run by TCRdb on the PCR reads, yielding one entry per CDR3 protein. The table lists some 370,000 distinct CDR3 sequences, roughly 36% of them singletons. The specimen was blood. All receptors come from a girl aged 5 to 17 with multiple sclerosis. The CDR3 runs from the conserved cysteine through the conserved F or W. A D gene is named only where the DNA matches it firmly. Only some rows state a clone size, as once, few, many or a class for expanded clones.

V gene	J gene	clone size	D gene	CDR3 DNA	CDR3 protein
TRBV15	TRBJ1-2	few	TRBD1	TGTGCCACCAGCAGAGAAGGGACAGGGCGGTATGGCTACACCTTC	CATSREGTGRYGYTF
TRBV20-1	TRBJ2-1	.	TRBD2	TGCAGTGCTAAAGAGCGGGGGGGCTACAATGAGCAGTTCTTC	CSAKERGGYNEQFF
TRBV4-1	TRBJ2-5	.	.	TGCGCCAGCAGGAGGGGGATGTACCGAGAGACCCAGTACTTC	CASRRGMYRETQYF
TRBV29-1	TRBJ1-4	.	TRBD1	TGCAGCGTTCGCAGGGGGGCTGAAAAACTGTTTTTT	CSVRRGAEKLFF
TRBV11-3	TRBJ2-5	.	.	TGTGCCAGCAGCTTAGGTGGCAGGTTCAGGCAAGAGACCCAGTACTTC	CASSLGGRFRQETQYF
TRBV3-1	TRBJ2-7	.	.	TGTGCCAGCAGCATCCGGAGCGAGCAGTACTTC	CASSIRSEQYF
TRBV28	TRBJ2-5	once	.	TGTGCCAGCACCTTTCAGGGCCCCGGCGCGCAAGAGACCCAGTACTTC	CASTFQGPGAQETQYF
TRBV20-1	TRBJ1-1	.	TRBD1	TGCAGTGCTACTCCCCGGACAGGGTCGGCTGAAGCTTTCTTT	CSATPRTGSAEAFF
TRBV5-1	TRBJ2-7	.	.	TGCGCCAGCAGCCGAGCAGGGAACTCCTACGAGCAGTACTTC	CASSRAGNSYEQYF
TRBV20-1	TRBJ2-7	.	TRBD1	TGCAGTGCTTTACGGACAGGGGATTACTACGAGCAGTACTTC	CSALRTGDYYEQYF
TRBV25-1	TRBJ2-1	.	.	TGTGCCAGCTCACCTCGGGTAGCGTTGGATGAGCAGTTCTTC	CASSPRVALDEQFF
TRBV20-1	TRBJ1-2	.	TRBD1	TGCAGTGCTAGAGATGGTAGGGACAGTACCTTC	CSARDGRDSTF
TRBV12-3/TRBV12-4	TRBJ1-5	.	.	TGTGCCAGCAGTTACTGGGGCAATCAGCCCCAGCATTTT	CASSYWGNQPQHF
TRBV29-1	TRBJ2-5	few	TRBD1	TGCAGCGTTGAACGGGGACAGACTGTAGAGACCCAGTACTTC	CSVERGQTVETQYF
TRBV10-1	TRBJ2-5	many	.	TGCGCCAGCAGTGAAGGGGGACCACAAGAGACCCAGTACTTC	CASSEGGPQETQYF